The source of this TCR beta chain is a study of blood T cell repertoires in COVID-19. V lost 4 bases and J lost 3; bases outside the gene matches: 11. The CDR3 is 17 amino acids. Germline values: CDR1 KGHDR, CDR2 SFDVKD. Sequencing used immunoSEQ multiplex PCR; TCRdb keeps in-frame clones, though not all of them. This table has 100,000 or so clones, 80% to 85% appearing once. The sample was peripheral blood. This sequence originates from an elderly man with acute or convalescent COVID-19. The rearrangement joins TRBV24-1 to TRBJ2-3; 8 bases fit TRBD1. The CDR3 DNA follows: TGTGCCACCAGTGACCGACAGGGGAGTGAGTCTACAGATACGCAGTATTTT. It yields the protein CATSDRQGSESTDTQYF.